This passage covers 8 T cell receptor beta chains from one sample sequenced in a study of human T cells and chemical hapten exposure. Total RNA was isolated from whole blood that had not been fractionated. Using its own MiXCR run on the 5' RACE reads, TCRdb lists one record per CDR3 protein. The table shows about 140,000 distinct CDR3 sequences, with roughly 4.1% occurring only once. The receptor source for this set is a female donor in good health.

This clonotype was observed at least ten times. The chain uses TRBV7-3 and TRBJ2-7; the D is unclear. V was trimmed by 2 bases and J by 5 bases, leaving 16 bases between them. The CDR3 runs to 15 residues. The germline gives CDR1 SGHTA, CDR2 FQGTGA. The CDR3: CASSLQGRGDDEQYF. In nucleotides, the CDR3 is TGTGCCAGCAGCTTACAAGGTCGAGGTGACGACGAGCAGTACTTC.

DNA for the CDR3: TGTGCCAGCCGAGAAACCTCCTACGAGCAGTACTTC. Translation gives CASRETSYEQYF. V usage is TRBV6-6 and J usage is TRBJ2-7; the D is unclear. The ends were cut back, 8 bases at V and 0 bases at J, with 8 bases in the middle. Per the germline V gene, CDR1 is MNHNY and CDR2 is SVGAGI (reference sequence). This CDR3 comprises 12 residues.

V gene TRBV7-7 combines with J gene TRBJ2-3; TRBD2 is a possible D gene (5 bases). Trimming left V 3 bases short and J 5 bases short, with 12 bases between. Germline-derived CDR1 and CDR2 are SSHAT and FNYEAQ (reference sequence). The CDR3 is made up of 14 amino acids. DNA for the CDR3: TGTGCCAGCAGCTTCGGGCTAGCTGGAGATACGCAGTATTTT. Translation: CASSFGLAGDTQYF.

There are many counts of this clonotype. The chain carries TRBV28 and TRBJ2-1, with 7 positions matching TRBD2. Trimming took 5 bases from V and 0 from J; bases not matched to a gene: 4. This CDR3 is 15 amino acids long. Germline V gene lookup returns CDR1 MDHEN and CDR2 SYDVKM. DNA for the CDR3: TGTGCCAGCAGTCCGGGGAGGGGCTCCTACAATGAGCAGTTCTTC. It is translated as CASSPGRGSYNEQFF.

In its sample, this clonotype was seen many times. The J gene is TRBJ2-3, the V gene TRBV27, with D perhaps TRBD2 (5 bases). Germline CDR1 and CDR2: MNHEY and SMNVEV (reference sequence). The V end lost 1 base, the J end lost 1 base, and 12 bases lay between the germline ends. The CDR3 runs to 16 residues. CDR3 in DNA: TGTGCCAGCAGTTTATTGGGTAGCGCGCGCACAGATACGCAGTATTTT. As protein: CASSLLGSARTDTQYF.

The chain joins TRBV20-1 to TRBJ2-3; a possible D gene is TRBD2 (7 bases). The germline V gene encodes CDR1 DFQATT and CDR2 SNEGSKA (reference sequence). CDR3 length: 13 amino acids. V lost 7 bases and J 2 bases, leaving 13 bases between the germline ends. The CDR3 reads CSVTRGATDTQYF. The CDR3 region has the DNA TGCAGTGTCACCCGGGGGGCCACAGATACGCAGTATTTT.

This clonotype was recorded a few times. J is TRBJ1-2 and V is TRBV30; D is undetermined. Trimming stripped 2 bases from V and 8 bases from J, with 15 bases between. CDR1 and CDR2 (germline): GTSNPN, SVGIG (reference sequence). The CDR3 sequence is 13 residues long. CDR3: CAWSSVDVGGYTF. Written as DNA, the CDR3 is TGTGCCTGGAGTTCAGTGGACGTGGGGGGCTACACCTTC. The entire variable domain, with the rest obtained from reference TRBV30 and TRBJ1-2, is as follows: SQTIHQWPATLVQPVGSPLSLECTVEGTSNPNLYWYRQAAGRGLQLLFYSVGIGQISSEVPQNLSASRPQDRQFILSSKKLLLSDSGFYLCAWSSVDVGGYTFGSGTRLTVV.

The chain joins TRBV27 to TRBJ2-2, with 9 positions matching TRBD2. From germline, CDR1 is MNHEY and CDR2 SMNVEV (reference sequence). The junction had 5 bases not matched to a gene; V was cut back by 5 bases and J by 7 bases. The CDR3 is made up of 14 amino acids. As DNA, the CDR3 is TGTGCCAGCAGTGGCCTAGCGGGGTACGGGGAGCTGTTTTTT. It specifies CASSGLAGYGELFF.